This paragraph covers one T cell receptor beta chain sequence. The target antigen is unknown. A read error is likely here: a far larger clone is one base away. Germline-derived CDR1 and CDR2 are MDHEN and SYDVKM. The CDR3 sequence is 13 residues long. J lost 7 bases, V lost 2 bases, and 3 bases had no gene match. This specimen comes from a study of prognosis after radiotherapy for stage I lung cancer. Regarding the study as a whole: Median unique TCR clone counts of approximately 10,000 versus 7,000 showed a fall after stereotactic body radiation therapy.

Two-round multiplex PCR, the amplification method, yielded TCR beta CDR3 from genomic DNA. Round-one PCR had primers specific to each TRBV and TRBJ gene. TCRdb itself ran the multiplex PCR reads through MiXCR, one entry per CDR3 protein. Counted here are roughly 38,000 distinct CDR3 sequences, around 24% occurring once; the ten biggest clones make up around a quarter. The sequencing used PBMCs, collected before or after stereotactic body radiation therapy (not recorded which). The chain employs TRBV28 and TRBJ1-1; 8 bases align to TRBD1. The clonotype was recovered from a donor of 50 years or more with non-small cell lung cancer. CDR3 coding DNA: TGTGCCAGCAGTTTAACAGGGGGACATGAAGCTTTCTTT. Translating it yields CASSLTGGHEAFF. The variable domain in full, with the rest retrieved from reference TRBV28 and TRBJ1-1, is DVKVTQSSRYLVKRTGEKVFLECVQDMDHENMFWYRQDPGLGLRLIYFSYDVKMKEKGDIPEGYSVSREKKERFSLILESASTNQTSMYLCASSLTGGHEAFFGQGTRLTVV.